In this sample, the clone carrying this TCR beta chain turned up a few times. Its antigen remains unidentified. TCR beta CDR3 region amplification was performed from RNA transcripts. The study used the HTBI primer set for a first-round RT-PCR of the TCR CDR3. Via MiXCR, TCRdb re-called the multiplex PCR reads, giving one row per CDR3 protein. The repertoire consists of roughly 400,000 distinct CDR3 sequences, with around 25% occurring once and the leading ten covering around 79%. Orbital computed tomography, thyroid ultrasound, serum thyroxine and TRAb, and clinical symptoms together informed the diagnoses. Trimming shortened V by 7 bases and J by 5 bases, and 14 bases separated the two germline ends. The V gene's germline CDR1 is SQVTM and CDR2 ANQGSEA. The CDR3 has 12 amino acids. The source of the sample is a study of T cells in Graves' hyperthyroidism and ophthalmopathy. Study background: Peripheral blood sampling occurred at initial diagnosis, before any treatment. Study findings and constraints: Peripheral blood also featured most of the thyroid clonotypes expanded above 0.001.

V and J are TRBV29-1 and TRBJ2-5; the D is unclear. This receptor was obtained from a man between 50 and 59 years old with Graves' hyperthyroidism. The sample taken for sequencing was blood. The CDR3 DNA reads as TGCAGCGCTGTTGGAACTTCGGAGACCCAGTACTTC. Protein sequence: CSAVGTSETQYF.